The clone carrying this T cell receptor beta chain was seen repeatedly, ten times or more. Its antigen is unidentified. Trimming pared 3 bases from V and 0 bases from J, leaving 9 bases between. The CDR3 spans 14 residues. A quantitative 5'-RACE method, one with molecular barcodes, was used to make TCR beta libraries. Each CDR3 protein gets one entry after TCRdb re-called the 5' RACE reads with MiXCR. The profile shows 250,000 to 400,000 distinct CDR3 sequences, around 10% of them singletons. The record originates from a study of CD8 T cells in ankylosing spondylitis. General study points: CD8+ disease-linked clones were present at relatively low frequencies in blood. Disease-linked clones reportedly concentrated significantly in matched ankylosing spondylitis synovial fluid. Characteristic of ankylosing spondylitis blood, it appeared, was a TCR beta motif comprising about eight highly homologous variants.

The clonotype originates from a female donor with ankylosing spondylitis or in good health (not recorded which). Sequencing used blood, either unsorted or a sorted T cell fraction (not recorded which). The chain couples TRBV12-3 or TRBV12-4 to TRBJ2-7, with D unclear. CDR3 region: CASSFSRSSYEQYF. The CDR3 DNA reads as TGTGCCAGCAGTTTTTCGCGGTCCTCCTACGAGCAGTACTTC.